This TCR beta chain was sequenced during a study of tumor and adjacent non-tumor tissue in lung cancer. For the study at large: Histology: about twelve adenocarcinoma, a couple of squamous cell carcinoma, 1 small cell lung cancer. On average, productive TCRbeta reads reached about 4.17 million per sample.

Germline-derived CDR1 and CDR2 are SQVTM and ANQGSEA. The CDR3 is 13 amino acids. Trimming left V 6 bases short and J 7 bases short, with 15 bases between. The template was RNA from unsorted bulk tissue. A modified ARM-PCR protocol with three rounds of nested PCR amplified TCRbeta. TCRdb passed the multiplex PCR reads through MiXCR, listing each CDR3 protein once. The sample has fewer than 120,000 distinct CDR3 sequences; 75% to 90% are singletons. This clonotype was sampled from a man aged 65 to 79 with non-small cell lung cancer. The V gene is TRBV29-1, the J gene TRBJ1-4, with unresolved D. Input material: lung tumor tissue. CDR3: CSVCGIPREKLFF. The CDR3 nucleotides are TGCAGCGTCTGCGGGATTCCCCGTGAAAAACTGTTTTTT.